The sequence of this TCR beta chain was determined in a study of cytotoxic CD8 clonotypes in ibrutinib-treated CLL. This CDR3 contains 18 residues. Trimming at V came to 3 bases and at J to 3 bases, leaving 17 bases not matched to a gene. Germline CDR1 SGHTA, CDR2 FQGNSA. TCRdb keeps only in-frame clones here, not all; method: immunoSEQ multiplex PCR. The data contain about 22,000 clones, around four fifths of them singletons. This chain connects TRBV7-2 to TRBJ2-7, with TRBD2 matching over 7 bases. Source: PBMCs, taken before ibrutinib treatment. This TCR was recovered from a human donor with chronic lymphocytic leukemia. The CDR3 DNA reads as TGTGCCAGCAGCTTCCGGGACTCCCTAGGCGGGAGAAACTACGAGCAGTACTTC. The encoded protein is CASSFRDSLGGRNYEQYF. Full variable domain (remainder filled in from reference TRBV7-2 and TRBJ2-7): GAGVSQSPSNKVTEKGKDVELRCDPISGHTALYWYRQSLGQGLEFLIYFQGNSAPDKSGLPSDRFSAERTGGSVSTLTIQRTQQEDSAVYLCASSFRDSLGGRNYEQYFGPGTRLTVT.